The clone carrying this T cell receptor (beta chain) was seen only once. This entry belongs to a study of Graves' ophthalmopathy and Graves' hyperthyroidism. The authors amplified TCR beta CDR3 regions, and they did so from RNA transcripts for repertoire sequencing. In the first round, RT-PCR was carried out with HTBI primers, and a multiplex PCR formed the second round. TCRdb called the multiplex PCR reads again in MiXCR, with one record for every CDR3 protein. Among a few hundred thousand distinct CDR3 sequences, approximately 37% were seen once, and the ten largest hold around 4%. J was trimmed by 4 bases and V by 0 bases; bases with no gene match: 2. This CDR3 spans 14 amino acids. CDR1 and CDR2 from the germline V gene are ENHRY and SYGVKD.

The chain combines TRBV10-3 with TRBJ1-2; TRBD1 matches at 7 bases. This sequence originates from an adult man with Graves' hyperthyroidism. The sequenced material came from peripheral blood or thyroid tissue (not recorded which). CDR3 DNA: TGTGCCATCAGTGAGTCAGGGGGCACCTATGGCTACACCTTC. The encoded protein is CAISESGGTYGYTF.